A single TCR beta chain is shown here with its context. This clonotype was detected only a few times. What antigen it recognizes has not been identified. Within one base of it there is no much larger clone, and no base qualities were kept. The data originate from a study of blood T cells in healthy people across ages (dated by TCRdb to 2014 to 2015). For the wider study: In model experiments, roughly one uniquely barcoded TCR beta cDNA molecule per two T cells was captured by template switching. Using deep sequencing normalized with unique cDNA molecular identifiers, the study measured how TCR beta repertoire diversity changes with age. Four age groups were formed from the donors: young (average around 15 years), middle-aged (approximately 40), aged (around 62) and long-lived (about 80). For two donors (one aged 18 to 29 and one aged 80 or older), the study analyzed two additional independent replicas of 1 million unique cDNA reads from the same blood draw.

The receptor library was made with 5' RACE. The sequencer listed for this sample is Illumina HiSeq 2500. A second PCR of about 7 to 12 cycles was performed with a sample-barcoded 5' primer and a J-beta primer mix. A unique molecular identifier was introduced onto each TCR beta cDNA molecule by a template-switch 5' adaptor carrying 12 random nucleotides. Each sample yielded at least 3 million CDR3-containing paired-end reads. All of the RNA was converted into first-strand cDNA using the Mint cDNA synthesis kit, with a TRBC-specific oligonucleotide serving as the primer. Following uracil-DNA glycosylase treatment, a first 18-cycle PCR with universal primers M1SS and BC2_uni_R was performed on all cDNA. On the study's bioinformatics: For normalization, 1 million high-quality reads, each with a distinct molecular identifier, were randomly selected from each sample. Reads with shared molecular identifiers were discarded instead of being binned into consensus sequences. MiTCR, with a Q25 quality threshold and the strictest error-elimination algorithm, was used for CDR3 identification, clonotype clustering and error correction. A nonparametric unseen species model with Euler transformation was used to estimate a lower bound on total TCR beta diversity. TCRdb ran its own pipeline on the public reads, namely fastp trimming at Q25 and MiXCR clone calling, and kept in-frame beta chains. Rows matching on CDR3 protein sequence are summarized as one entry with the most common DNA and genes. For this entry, the V and J calls and clone size follow TCRdb and not the study's own pipeline. The sample table shows about 930,000 distinct CDR3 sequences, and 25% to 30% are seen once. In total, the top ten clones hold approximately 10% of the sample.

Trimming at the junction amounts to 6 bases on V and 4 bases on J, and the germline ends lie 29 bases apart. Looking up the germline V gene yields CDR1 SGHDT and CDR2 YYEEEE. Including cysteine and phenylalanine, the CDR3 has 19 amino acids. Only the CDR3 DNA stays, 57 bases, in frame from base 1. The paper's findings and limits, for the study overall: Estimates of total diversity based on one million sequenced T cells were considered lower bounds and underestimates. Observed TCR beta diversity per million T cells fell roughly linearly with age, and a significant reduction was already apparent by age roughly 41. Because profiling used bulk unsorted PBMCs, naive and antigen-experienced compartments could not be compared conclusively. Because donor CMV infection status was unknown, age-related changes in expanded clonotypes were potentially confounded. Compared with the aged group, the long-lived group had more naive CD4+ T cells, fewer expanded clones and increased TCR diversity, suggesting age selection. A strong correlation was found between observed TCR beta diversity and the percentage of naive T cells measured by flow cytometry.

Donors were a few dozen systemically healthy Caucasian individuals from Russia aged about 6 to 100 years. Approximately 9.3 milliliters of peripheral blood were collected from each donor into EDTA-treated Vacutainer tubes. Ficoll-Paque density-gradient centrifugation was used to isolate PBMCs, with at least 6.5 million per sample. Total RNA, at least 6 micrograms per sample, was extracted from PBMCs with Trizol reagent. For every donor, an aliquot of PBMCs went through flow cytometry to measure the percentages of naive CD45RAhigh/CD27high T cells. These sequences were also reported in another study, on T cells of mothers and their children. As the second publication notes: The donors were nine systemically healthy Caucasian individuals, made up of three mothers and their six children. cDNA synthesis consumed the entire amount of extracted RNA, loaded at around 1.5 ug RNA in each 15 ul reaction. In the second PCR, the M1S primer added sample barcodes and 2-4 random nucleotides. Each mother yielded over 9 million TCR beta CDR3 reads and each child 2.5 million to 3.5 million reads. Thymic selection shapes the output of TCR recombination in a similar way in related and unrelated pairs, and inherited differences have a minor effect. Normalized repertoire overlap was always found to be slightly, but never significantly, higher in related mother-child pairs than in unrelated mother-child pairs. No persistent microchimeric T cell clones were found, with a detection sensitivity of approximately 100 clones per million clonotypes. In the study, deep NGS was used to compare the TCR beta repertoires of mothers and children, and features distinguishing related mother-child pairs from unrelated individuals were sought. The mean age was roughly 36 +/- 4 years for the mothers and about 10 +/- 4 years for the children. Libraries were sequenced on Illumina HiSeq 2000 with 100+100 nt paired-end reads after adapter ligation with NEBNext reagents. To prevent cross-contamination, the mother and child libraries were prepared a month apart and were sequenced in separate runs. For each donor, between about 450,000 and 2,300,000 distinct TCR beta clonotypes were identified. Naive TCR beta clonotypes were estimated from low-frequency clonotypes matched to each donor's FACS-determined naive share, without sorting.

The rearranged chain carries TRBV5-6 and TRBJ2-1; tentative D gene TRBD2, with 6 bases matching. This TCR was recovered from a woman in her forties in good health. The specimen sequenced was blood. This receptor has the CDR3 CASTFNLGGRRGVYNEQFF. The nucleotide sequence reads TGTGCCAGCACCTTTAACCTAGGTGGTCGGCGGGGCGTATACAATGAGCAGTTCTTC. Full variable domain (CDR3 extended with the reference TRBV5-6 and TRBJ2-1 proteins): DAGVTQSPTHLIKTRGQQVTLRCSPKSGHDTVSWYQQALGQGPQFIFQYYEEEERQRGNFPDRFSGHQFPNYSSELNVNALLLGDSALYLCASTFNLGGRRGVYNEQFFGPGTRLTVL.